This T cell receptor (beta chain) was sequenced in a study of blood T cell repertoires in COVID-19. At the level of the study: Spain, Italy and the United States supplied samples that represented acute and convalescent COVID-19. Sample material is recorded as cDNA or gDNA derived from T cells, B-cell-depleted T cells, or PBMCs.

The authors' processing: Estimates of nucleated cell counts were drawn from the amplification of reference gene primers. The repertoire was sequenced with immunoSEQ multiplex PCR; TCRdb's copy has only in-frame clones and lacks some. The D gene and trimming were derived from the DNA, and the V and J assignments and clone size from that table. The sample contains roughly 80,000 clones, about 76% of which appear only once. V was pared by 0 bases and J by 2 bases, with 7 bases of the junction left unmatched. The CDR3 has 16 amino acids. Germline lookup yields CDR1 MNHEY and CDR2 SVGAGI. Sequenced material: peripheral blood. The V and J genes are TRBV6-5 and TRBJ2-7; 7 positions agree with TRBD2. The sequence came from an elderly man with acute or convalescent COVID-19. The CDR3 is CASSYSLAAKTYEQYF. The CDR3 nucleotides are TGTGCCAGCAGTTACTCGCTAGCGGCTAAAACCTACGAGCAGTACTTC.